The sequence of this T cell receptor beta chain was determined in a study of blood T cells in healthy people across ages. V lost 3 bases and J lost 7, with 26 bases in between. This CDR3 has 17 residues. Germline V gives CDR1 SGHKS, CDR2 YYEKEE (reference sequence). The authors ran a second PCR of about 6 to 11 cycles using a sample-barcoded 5' primer and a J-beta primer mix. TCRdb called the 5' RACE reads again in MiXCR, with one record for every CDR3 protein. This table holds about 1.5 million distinct CDR3 sequences, 35% to 45% found once. The V call is TRBV5-5, the J call TRBJ2-7; tentative D call: TRBD1 (5 bases). The clonotype was recovered from a woman aged 18-30 years in good health. The sample was blood. The CDR3 region is CASSSFGRQGGFDEQYF. The DNA of the CDR3 is TGTGCCAGCAGCTCTTTTGGTCGGCAGGGCGGATTCGATGAGCAGTACTTC.